The 15 T cell receptor beta chains reported below all come from one sample, sequenced in a study of shared clonotypes between healthy human individuals. Measured with immunoSEQ multiplex PCR; TCRdb has only the in-frame clones, and not every one. The repertoire holds about 480,000 clones, with almost 80% as singletons. Sequencing was performed on PBMCs. The receptors here all came from a woman aged 40 to 50 in good health. Some clones in this sample may be carry-over from other donors' samples.

The chain combines TRBV6-6 with TRBJ2-7, with 13 nucleotides matching TRBD2. The trim removed 7 bases at V and 2 bases at J, leaving 2 bases unmatched. The germline V gene has CDR1 MNHNY and CDR2 SVGAGI (reference sequence). The CDR3 runs to 14 residues. CDR3 nucleotide sequence: TGTGCCAGCAAACTAGCGGGAGGGCCCTACGAGCAGTACTTC. Amino acids: CASKLAGGPYEQYF.

This clone qualifies as medium-sized. The V gene is TRBV5-1, the J gene TRBJ2-4, with D tentatively TRBD2 (5 bases). V was shortened by 4 bases and J by 6 bases, with 17 bases between the two germline ends. This CDR3 has 15 residues. Germline V CDR1 and CDR2: SGHRS, YFSETQ. In DNA, the CDR3 is TGCGCCAGCAGCCTAGAGGGCCAACCCGGAAACATTCAGTACTTC. Its protein product is CASSLEGQPGNIQYF.

This chain uses TRBV7-2 with TRBJ2-3, with D perhaps TRBD1 (7 bases). This CDR3 is 15 amino acids long. V was shortened by 2 bases and J by 1 base, with 10 bases between the two germline ends. Germline V CDR1 and CDR2: SGHTA, FQGNSA. CDR3 sequence reads: CASSLQGGRTDTQYF. For the CDR3, the DNA is TGTGCCAGCAGCTTACAGGGGGGCCGCACAGATACGCAGTATTTT.

In regard to this clone: Other DNA variants within this sample encode the same CDR3. The V gene is TRBV5-1, the J gene TRBJ2-7, with D unresolved. The V and J ends lost 2 bases and 0 bases respectively, with 6 bases between them. Germline CDR1 SGHRS, CDR2 YFSETQ. The CDR3 has 13 residues. This chain's CDR3 is CASSFQSSYEQYF. CDR3 bases: TGCGCCAGCAGCTTTCAGAGCTCCTACGAGCAGTACTTC.

This chain connects TRBV27 to TRBJ2-1; 11 nucleotides line up with TRBD1. Unmatched junction bases numbered 1, after V lost 3 bases and J lost 3 bases. Germline assignment: CDR1 MNHEY and CDR2 SMNVEV (reference sequence). The CDR3 totals 15 residues. DNA for the CDR3: TGTGCCAGCAGTTTCGGGACAGGGGGCTACAATGAGCAGTTCTTC. Its translation is CASSFGTGGYNEQFF.

This chain joins TRBV7-6 and TRBJ1-2; 8 nucleotides match TRBD1. Germline CDR1 reads SGHVS; CDR2 reads FNYEAQ. Losses at the gene ends were 4 bases for V and 8 bases for J; bases not matched to a gene: 3. CDR3 size: 12 residues. The CDR3 region is CASSSTGEGYTF. DNA for the CDR3: TGTGCCAGCAGCTCGACAGGGGAAGGCTACACCTTC.

This chain joins TRBV15 and TRBJ1-2; a possible D gene is TRBD1 (5 bases). CDR1 and CDR2 (germline): LNHNV, YYDKDF (reference sequence). V shed 2 bases and J shed 6 bases, with 13 bases lying between them. This CDR3 contains 14 residues. The CDR3 DNA reads TGTGCCACCAGCAGATATGTGGAAGGGGATGGCTACACCTTC. Residues: CATSRYVEGDGYTF.

CDR3: CASSLEGRRAGGRFDEQFF. CDR3 coding DNA: TGTGCCAGCAGCTTAGAGGGCCGGAGGGCGGGAGGGCGCTTCGATGAGCAGTTCTTC. The rearrangement links TRBV28 to TRBJ2-1, with 9 positions matching TRBD2. Germline V gene data show CDR1 as MDHEN and CDR2 as SYDVKM. There are 19 residues in the CDR3. With V trimmed by 6 bases and J by 8 bases, 23 bases remained unmatched.

This clone was seen a single time. The chain uses TRBV5-1 and TRBJ1-2; 8 bases map to TRBD1. Germline loops: CDR1 SGHRS, CDR2 YFSETQ. This CDR3 spans 14 amino acids. The V and J ends lost 0 bases and 4 bases, in that order; junction bases with no gene match: 2. CDR3 region: CASSLGTGTYGYTF. The CDR3, as DNA: TGCGCCAGCAGCTTGGGGACAGGGACCTATGGCTACACCTTC.

This sequence joins TRBV29-1 and TRBJ1-2; no clear D. Trimming removed 0 bases at V and 6 bases at J, with 14 bases between. From germline, CDR1 is SQVTM and CDR2 ANQGSEA. This CDR3 has 14 amino acids. The CDR3 spells CSVEDRGSGNGYTF. The CDR3 DNA follows: TGCAGCGTTGAAGATCGTGGGTCTGGGAATGGCTACACCTTC.

This chain joins TRBV7-9 and TRBJ1-1; TRBD1 might be the D (5 bases). CDR1 and CDR2 from the germline V gene are SEHNR and FQNEAQ (reference sequence). CDR3 length equals 14 residues. V lost 11 bases and J lost 4, with 20 bases in between. CDR3 sequence (DNA): TGTGCCCTCGGGAGGGCCGGGCAGGGCACTGAAGCTTTCTTT. It yields the protein CALGRAGQGTEAFF.

The chain links TRBV7-6 to TRBJ2-7; 7 nucleotides line up with TRBD2. The trim removed 2 bases at V and 2 bases at J, leaving 3 bases unmatched. The CDR3 loop spans 14 amino acids. CDR1 and CDR2 (germline): SGHVS, FNYEAQ. In nucleotides, the CDR3 is TGTGCCAGCAGCTTACGAGCGGGACCCTACGAGCAGTACTTC. Protein: CASSLRAGPYEQYF.

The chain recombines TRBV18 with TRBJ1-2, with D perhaps matching TRBD1 (5 bases). Germline CDR1 is KGHSH and CDR2 is LQKENI. V lost 3 bases to trimming and J lost 8 bases, with 13 bases between them. The CDR3 length is 13 residues. CDR3 amino acids: CASSPPGFWGYTF. The CDR3 nucleotides read TGTGCCAGCTCACCTCCAGGGTTTTGGGGCTACACCTTC.

This chain uses TRBV15 with TRBJ2-2; 9 bases are a match to TRBD1. The CDR3 has 17 amino acids. The V gene's germline CDR1 is LNHNV and CDR2 YYDKDF (reference sequence). V shed 4 bases and J 5 bases; nucleotides not matched to a gene: 11. The CDR3 region is CATSKISGTGRTGELFF. The CDR3 coding sequence is TGTGCCACCAGCAAGATTTCCGGGACAGGGAGGACCGGGGAGCTGTTTTTT.

In the case of this clone: It may be a read error: a sequence one base away is much more abundant. Other DNA sequences of this sample code for an identical CDR3. The J gene is TRBJ2-7, the V gene TRBV2; 13 nucleotides align to TRBD2. CDR3 length equals 16 residues. Germline CDR1 SNHLY, CDR2 FYNNEI. J was trimmed by 7 bases and V by 0 bases; bases with no gene match: 6. CDR3 amino acids: CASSEAGLAGAGEQYF. Written as DNA, the CDR3 is TGTGCCAGCAGTGAAGCCGGACTAGCGGGAGCGGGGGAGCAGTACTTC.